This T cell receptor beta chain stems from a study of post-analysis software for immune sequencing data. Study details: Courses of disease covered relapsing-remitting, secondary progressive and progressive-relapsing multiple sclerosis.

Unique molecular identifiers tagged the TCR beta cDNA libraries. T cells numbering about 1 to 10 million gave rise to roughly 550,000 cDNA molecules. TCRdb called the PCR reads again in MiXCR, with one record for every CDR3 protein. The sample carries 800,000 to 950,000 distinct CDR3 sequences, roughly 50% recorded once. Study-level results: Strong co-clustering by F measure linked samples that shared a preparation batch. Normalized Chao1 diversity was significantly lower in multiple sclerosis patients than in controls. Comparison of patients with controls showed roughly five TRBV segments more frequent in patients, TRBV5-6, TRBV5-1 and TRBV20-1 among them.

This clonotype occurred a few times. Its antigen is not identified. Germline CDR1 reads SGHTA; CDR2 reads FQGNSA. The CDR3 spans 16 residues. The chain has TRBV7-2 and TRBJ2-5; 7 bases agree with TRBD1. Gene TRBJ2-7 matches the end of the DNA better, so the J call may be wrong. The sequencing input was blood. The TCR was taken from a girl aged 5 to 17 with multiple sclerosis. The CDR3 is CASSLSTDRNIYEQYF. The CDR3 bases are TGTGCCAGCAGCTTATCGACGGACAGGAATATCTACGAGCAGTACTTC.